The sequence of this T cell receptor (beta chain) was determined in a study of T cell repertoires in cytomegalovirus infection. Background on the study: Public TCR beta signatures provided an indication of both CMV infection and a matching HLA type. Whole-study findings and limits: The study identified carriers of CMV plus the relevant HLA from cumulative public TCR beta family frequency.

TCRdb called the reads again in MiXCR, with one record for every CDR3 protein. The data contain roughly 760,000 distinct CDR3 sequences, 35% to 45% of them seen just once; the ten biggest clones take up around 3%. This clonotype was picked up a small number of times. No antigen is known for it. Germline V gene lookup returns CDR1 LNHDA and CDR2 SQIVND (reference sequence). There are 13 residues in the CDR3. V lost 6 bases, J lost 8 bases, and 7 bases stayed unmatched. The receptor comes from a human donor in good health (CMV status not recorded). Some clones in this sample may be carry-over from other donors' samples. The chain combines TRBV19 with TRBJ1-1, with 9 bases aligning to TRBD1. Sequencing was carried out using PBMCs. Written as DNA, the CDR3 is TGTGCCAGTAGAGACAGGGGGTTTAGGGAAGCTTTCTTT. Translated: CASRDRGFREAFF.